This T cell receptor (beta chain) was identified during a study of T cell responses to AZD1222 COVID-19 vaccine. Overall study results and limits: Distributed over spike, vaccine-associated CD4 TCRs predominated at 160-218 and 743-854.

V dropped 5 bases and J dropped 0 bases, with 10 bases sitting between them. Germline CDR1 LNHNV, CDR2 YYDKDF (reference sequence). This CDR3 region has 14 residues. This clone was seen a single time. What it binds is not known. TCRdb's table, derived via immunoSEQ multiplex PCR, lists solely in-frame clones and lacks some. This sample has roughly 120,000 clones, with about 85% found just once. The material sequenced was peripheral blood, taken on day 0 of AZD1222 vaccination. The chain recombines TRBV15 with TRBJ1-1, with D possibly matching TRBD1 (5 bases). The sequence came from an adult in good health. As DNA, the CDR3 is TGTGCCACCAGCCAGGGTGGAATGAACACTGAAGCTTTCTTT. Protein: CATSQGGMNTEAFF.